The clone carrying this T cell receptor beta chain came up once. The data were obtained in a study of patients and donors after allogeneic stem cell transplantation. A single record per CDR3 protein comes from TCRdb applying MiXCR to the RT-PCR reads. The table has over 200,000 distinct CDR3 sequences, around 41% seen once. Trimming shortened V by 4 bases and J by 5 bases, and 20 bases separated the two germline ends. Germline CDR1 reads LNHDA; CDR2 reads SQIVND (reference sequence). This CDR3 region has 16 residues. This chain links TRBV19 with TRBJ1-2, with D unclear. This sequence was found in a human donor who was either an allogeneic HSCT recipient or a stem cell or donor lymphocyte infusion donor (not recorded which). It is not recorded whose cells these are; they may come from a transplant donor. What was sequenced was blood, either unsorted or a sorted T cell fraction (not recorded which). As DNA, the CDR3 is TGTGCCAGTAGTAACCGTCGGTATGGCCCCGAGTATGGCTACACCTTC. Amino acids: CASSNRRYGPEYGYTF.